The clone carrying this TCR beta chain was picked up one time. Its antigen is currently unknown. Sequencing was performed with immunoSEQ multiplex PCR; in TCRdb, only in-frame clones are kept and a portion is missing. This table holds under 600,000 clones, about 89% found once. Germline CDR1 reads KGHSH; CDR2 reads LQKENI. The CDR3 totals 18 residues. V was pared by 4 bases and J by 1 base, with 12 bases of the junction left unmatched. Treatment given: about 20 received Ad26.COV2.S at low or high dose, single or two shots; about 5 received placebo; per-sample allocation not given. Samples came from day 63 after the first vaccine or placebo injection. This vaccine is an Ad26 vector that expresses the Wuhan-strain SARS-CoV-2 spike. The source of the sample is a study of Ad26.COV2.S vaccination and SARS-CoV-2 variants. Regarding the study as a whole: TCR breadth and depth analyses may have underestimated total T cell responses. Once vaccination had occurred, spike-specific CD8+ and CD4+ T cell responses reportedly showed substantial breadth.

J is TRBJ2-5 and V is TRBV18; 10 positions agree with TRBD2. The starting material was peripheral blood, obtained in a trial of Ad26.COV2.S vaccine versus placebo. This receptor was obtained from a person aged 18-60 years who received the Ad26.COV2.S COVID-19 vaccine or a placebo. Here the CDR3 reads CASSLNVLLAGSQETQYF. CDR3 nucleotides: TGTGCCAGCTCACTGAACGTCCTACTAGCGGGAAGCCAAGAGACCCAGTACTTC. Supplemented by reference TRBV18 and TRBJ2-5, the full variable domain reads NAGVMQNPRHLVRRRGQEARLRCSPMKGHSHVYWYRQLPEEGLKFMVYLQKENIIDESGMPKERFSAEFPKEGPSILRIQQVVRGDSAAYFCASSLNVLLAGSQETQYFGPGTRLLVL.